This T cell receptor beta chain was captured by sequencing in a study of cytomegalovirus exposure and HLA in healthy donors. CDR3 size: 12 residues. Germline V CDR1 and CDR2: SEHNR, FQNEAQ (reference sequence). A multiplex PCR was run with 60 Vbeta primers and 13 Jbeta primers. TCRdb's copy holds only in-frame clones and misses some; the assay was immunoSEQ multiplex PCR. The sample holds some 200,000 clones, 78% seen once. Concerning this clone itself: One end of the junction varies from germline; a read error may be responsible.

The V and J genes are TRBV7-9 and TRBJ1-3, with D hard to call. The sequenced sample was PBMCs. The TCR originated in a female donor in good health and CMV-seronegative. The CDR3 DNA reads TGTTCCAGCGAGTACTCTGGAAACACCATATATTTT. Its protein is CSSEYSGNTIYF.